This is a list of T cell receptor beta chains from one sample in a study of beta chain features in type 1 diabetes. The assay was immunoSEQ multiplex PCR, and TCRdb's table has in-frame clones only and misses some. Of around 430,000 clones in the sample, approximately 28% were seen once. Sequencing used naive CD4+ T cells from blood. The receptors stem from a man aged 18 to 29 in good health. Both conserved end residues are part of each CDR3. The D gene is left open where the match is weak. Not all rows give a size; the values are once, few, many and, for expanded clones, a class.

>.|TRBD2|TRBV30
CAWRTSGSTDTQYF
>few|.|TRBV5-6
CASSLSSYEQYF
>few|.|TRBV7-8
CASSSFLTGSTEAFF
>.|TRBD2|TRBV11-2
CASSLMVDGRNPYNEQFF
>.|.|TRBV28
CASTLQTGWRGYTF
>few|TRBD1|TRBV27
CASSPYGTGIDEQFF
>.|.|TRBV20-1
CSARANTEAFF
>.|.|TRBV7-2
CASSLNRPPETQYF
>.|TRBD2|TRBV19
CASSILAGRYEQYF
>.|.|TRBV2
CASRLESTRYEQYF
>.|.|TRBV9
CASSRTGSGNTIYF
>.|.|TRBV23-1
CASSQSRGRVGHGYTF
>.|.|TRBV9
CASSPTSASYEQYF
>few|.|TRBV18
CASSPPEGRGSLEQYF
>.|.|TRBV2
CASSEARQKEGYTF
>.|.|TRBV9
CASSTRGEGYTF
>.|TRBD1|TRBV28
CASNWDRAGSQHF
>few|.|TRBV29-1
CSVDSGLATGELFF
>.|TRBD1|TRBV4-3
CASSQEIWTGYNEQFF
>.|.|TRBV5-4
CASSKTGDTRTGELFF